This T cell receptor (beta chain) was captured in a study of blood T cell repertoires in COVID-19. Study-wide background: COVID-19 samples from acute and convalescent phases originated in the United States, Italy and Spain. T cells, B-cell-depleted T cells, or PBMCs supplied cDNA or gDNA.

The CDR3 totals 15 residues. CDR1 is LGHDT and CDR2 is YNNKEL in the germline V gene (reference sequence). Trimming at V came to 4 bases and at J to 7 bases, leaving 9 bases not matched to a gene. TCRdb's table, derived via immunoSEQ multiplex PCR, lists solely in-frame clones and lacks some. Here the sample spans some 330,000 clones, 80% to 90% being singletons. The chain links TRBV3-1 (or the pseudogene TRBV3-2) to TRBJ2-1; 8 bases align to TRBD2. The receptor was isolated from a man between 40 and 49 years old in a cohort exposed to, infected with or recovered from COVID-19 (not recorded which). What was sequenced was PBMCs or T cells enriched from blood (not recorded which). CDR3 protein: CASSPSGGGRNEQFF. DNA of the CDR3: TGTGCCAGCAGCCCATCAGGCGGGGGGCGAAATGAGCAGTTCTTC.